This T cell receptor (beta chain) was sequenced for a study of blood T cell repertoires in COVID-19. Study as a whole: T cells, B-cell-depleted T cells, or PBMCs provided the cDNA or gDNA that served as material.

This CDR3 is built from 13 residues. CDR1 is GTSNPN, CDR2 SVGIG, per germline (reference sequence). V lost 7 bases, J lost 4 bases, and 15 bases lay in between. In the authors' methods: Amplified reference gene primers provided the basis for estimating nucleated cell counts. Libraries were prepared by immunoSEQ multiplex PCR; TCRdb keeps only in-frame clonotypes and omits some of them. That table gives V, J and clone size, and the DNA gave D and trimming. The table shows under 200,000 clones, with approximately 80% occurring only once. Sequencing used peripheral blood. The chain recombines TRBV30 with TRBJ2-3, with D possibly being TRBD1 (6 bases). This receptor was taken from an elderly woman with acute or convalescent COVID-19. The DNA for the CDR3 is TGTGCCTCGGGTCAACAGGGCCCAGATACGCAGTATTTT. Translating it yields CASGQQGPDTQYF.